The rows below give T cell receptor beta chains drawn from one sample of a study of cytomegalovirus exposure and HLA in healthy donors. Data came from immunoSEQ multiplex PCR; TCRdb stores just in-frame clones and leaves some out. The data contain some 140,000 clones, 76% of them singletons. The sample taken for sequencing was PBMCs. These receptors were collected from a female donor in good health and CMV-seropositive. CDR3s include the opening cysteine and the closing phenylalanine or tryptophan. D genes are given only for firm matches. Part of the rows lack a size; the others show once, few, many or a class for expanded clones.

CDR3nt: TGTGCCAGCAGCTTGGGGGGGGGCGCAGGGACAGATACGCAGTATTTT
CDR3aa: CASSLGGGAGTDTQYF
j_gene: TRBJ2-3
v_gene: TRBV5-4
abundance: few
d_gene: NA

CDR3nt: TGTGCCAGCAGCTCCCTAGCGGGAGGGCTTAATGAGCAGTTCTTC
CDR3aa: CASSSLAGGLNEQFF
j_gene: TRBJ2-1
v_gene: TRBV7-3
abundance: NA
d_gene: TRBD2

CDR3nt: TGCGCCCCAGTCATACGCCAGCAGTCAGGGCGCCCTCCTGGAAACACCATATATTTT
CDR3aa: CAPVIRQQSGRPPGNTIYF
j_gene: TRBJ1-3
v_gene: TRBV5-1
abundance: few
d_gene: NA

CDR3nt: TGTGCCAGCACCGATGGGGGGGGGAGCTCTGGAAACACCATATATTTT
CDR3aa: CASTDGGGSSGNTIYF
j_gene: TRBJ1-3
v_gene: TRBV6-6
abundance: NA
d_gene: NA

CDR3nt: TGTGCCAGTAGTCCTTCGGACAGGGCTCATGAAAAACTGTTTTTT
CDR3aa: CASSPSDRAHEKLFF
j_gene: TRBJ1-4
v_gene: TRBV19
abundance: NA
d_gene: TRBD1

CDR3nt: TGTGCCAGCAGGACAGGGGAAAATTCACCCCTCCACTTT
CDR3aa: CASRTGENSPLHF
j_gene: TRBJ1-6
v_gene: TRBV28
abundance: NA
d_gene: TRBD1

CDR3nt: TGTGCCACCAGCAGAGATCGCGGGGGTGAGCAGTTCTTC
CDR3aa: CATSRDRGGEQFF
j_gene: TRBJ2-1
v_gene: TRBV15
abundance: NA
d_gene: TRBD2

CDR3nt: TGTGCCAGCAGTTCTATGGGGGGGCGGCATGAAAAACTGTTTTTT
CDR3aa: CASSSMGGRHEKLFF
j_gene: TRBJ1-4
v_gene: TRBV28
abundance: NA
d_gene: NA

CDR3nt: TGTGCCAGCACAGAGGAAACAGGCCACTATGGCTACACCTTC
CDR3aa: CASTEETGHYGYTF
j_gene: TRBJ1-2
v_gene: TRBV6-5
abundance: NA
d_gene: NA

CDR3nt: TGTGCCCTTACAGATACGCAGTATTTT
CDR3aa: CALTDTQYF
j_gene: TRBJ2-3
v_gene: TRBV27
abundance: few
d_gene: NA

CDR3nt: TGCGCCAGCAGTGAGCGGTCCACCTCCTACAATGAGCAGTTCTTC
CDR3aa: CASSERSTSYNEQFF
j_gene: TRBJ2-1
v_gene: TRBV10-1
abundance: NA
d_gene: NA

CDR3nt: TGTGCCAGTAGAACCAGGGGGGACGTATACAATGAGCAGTTCTTC
CDR3aa: CASRTRGDVYNEQFF
j_gene: TRBJ2-1
v_gene: TRBV19
abundance: once
d_gene: NA

CDR3nt: TGTGCCAGCAGGACAGGGCCTAGTCAGCCCCAGCATTTT
CDR3aa: CASRTGPSQPQHF
j_gene: TRBJ1-5
v_gene: TRBV2
abundance: NA
d_gene: TRBD1

CDR3nt: TGTGCCACCAGCAGAATGCTAAGCTCCTACAATGAGCAGTTCTTC
CDR3aa: CATSRMLSSYNEQFF
j_gene: TRBJ2-1
v_gene: TRBV15
abundance: NA
d_gene: NA

CDR3nt: TGTGCCAGCAGCTACACAGGGGATACTGAAGCTTTCTTT
CDR3aa: CASSYTGDTEAFF
j_gene: TRBJ1-1
v_gene: TRBV7-3
abundance: NA
d_gene: TRBD1

CDR3nt: TGTGCCAGCAGCCCCGGACTTGGACGGAACCCACGGAACACTGAAGCTTTCTTT
CDR3aa: CASSPGLGRNPRNTEAFF
j_gene: TRBJ1-1
v_gene: TRBV11-2
abundance: NA
d_gene: NA

CDR3nt: TGTGCCAGCACCCCTTACGACAGGGGGAGCAATCAGCCCCAGCATTTT
CDR3aa: CASTPYDRGSNQPQHF
j_gene: TRBJ1-5
v_gene: TRBV21-1
abundance: once
d_gene: NA

CDR3nt: TGTGCCAGCAGTTACGACGGGGGGCTTATCTATGGCTACACCTTC
CDR3aa: CASSYDGGLIYGYTF
j_gene: TRBJ1-2
v_gene: TRBV6-5
abundance: NA
d_gene: NA

CDR3nt: TGTGCCAGTAGGGAGGGGTTTAGCACAGATACGCAGTATTTT
CDR3aa: CASREGFSTDTQYF
j_gene: TRBJ2-3
v_gene: TRBV19
abundance: NA
d_gene: NA

CDR3nt: TGTGCCAGCACAAAACAGGGGACAGCCTACGAGCAGTACTTC
CDR3aa: CASTKQGTAYEQYF
j_gene: TRBJ2-7
v_gene: TRBV6-1
abundance: NA
d_gene: TRBD1

CDR3nt: TGTGCCAGCAGCTTGGCCGGACAGAACTACGAGCAGTACTTC
CDR3aa: CASSLAGQNYEQYF
j_gene: TRBJ2-7
v_gene: TRBV5-6
abundance: NA
d_gene: NA

CDR3nt: TGTGCCAGCAGTGGCTCCTCAGGGCTTGGCTACACCTTC
CDR3aa: CASSGSSGLGYTF
j_gene: TRBJ1-2
v_gene: TRBV27
abundance: NA
d_gene: NA

CDR3nt: TGTGCCATCAGTGACGGCACAGATACGCAGTATTTT
CDR3aa: CAISDGTDTQYF
j_gene: TRBJ2-3
v_gene: TRBV10-3
abundance: NA
d_gene: NA

CDR3nt: TGTGCCAGTAGTATTGCCAGGGGGACTAATGAAAAACTGTTTTTT
CDR3aa: CASSIARGTNEKLFF
j_gene: TRBJ1-4
v_gene: TRBV19
abundance: few
d_gene: TRBD1

CDR3nt: TGTGCCAGCAGCTCACAGGGACCACAAGAGACCCAGTACTTC
CDR3aa: CASSSQGPQETQYF
j_gene: TRBJ2-5
v_gene: TRBV5-4
abundance: NA
d_gene: NA

CDR3nt: TGTGCCAGCTCACCACAGGGACAGGGTTCCGGCTACACCTTC
CDR3aa: CASSPQGQGSGYTF
j_gene: TRBJ1-2
v_gene: TRBV18
abundance: NA
d_gene: TRBD1

CDR3nt: TGTGCCTGGGGAAATTCAGGGGGAAATCAGCCCCAGCATTTT
CDR3aa: CAWGNSGGNQPQHF
j_gene: TRBJ1-5
v_gene: TRBV30
abundance: NA
d_gene: TRBD1

CDR3nt: TGTGCCAGTAGGCCACAGGGGGCGCAGAACACTGAAGCTTTCTTT
CDR3aa: CASRPQGAQNTEAFF
j_gene: TRBJ1-1
v_gene: TRBV19
abundance: NA
d_gene: TRBD1

CDR3nt: TGTGCCCTCGGAGGGGGCGTGAACACCGGGGAGCTGTTTTTT
CDR3aa: CALGGGVNTGELFF
j_gene: TRBJ2-2
v_gene: TRBV21-1
abundance: once
d_gene: NA

CDR3nt: TGTGCCAGCAGCCCCCGGGGCAATCAGCCCCAGCATTTT
CDR3aa: CASSPRGNQPQHF
j_gene: TRBJ1-5
v_gene: TRBV7-9
abundance: NA
d_gene: NA

CDR3nt: TGTGCCAGCTCACTATCCAGGGACACTGAAGCTTTCTTT
CDR3aa: CASSLSRDTEAFF
j_gene: TRBJ1-1
v_gene: TRBV18
abundance: NA
d_gene: NA

CDR3nt: TGTGCCACACAGGGGTACGGGGAGCTGTTTTTT
CDR3aa: CATQGYGELFF
j_gene: TRBJ2-2
v_gene: TRBV6-1
abundance: NA
d_gene: TRBD1

CDR3nt: TGTGCCAGCAGCTTAGCGGGTGGAGGGCAGCCCCAGCATTTT
CDR3aa: CASSLAGGGQPQHF
j_gene: TRBJ1-5
v_gene: TRBV7-9
abundance: NA
d_gene: NA

CDR3nt: TGTGCCAGCAGCTTAGCGAGCGGGGGGGATCTCCAAGAGACCCAGTACTTC
CDR3aa: CASSLASGGDLQETQYF
j_gene: TRBJ2-5
v_gene: TRBV7-2
abundance: NA
d_gene: TRBD2

CDR3nt: TGTGCCAGCAGTGAGGGACTAGCGGGAGACTCCTACGAGCAGTACTTC
CDR3aa: CASSEGLAGDSYEQYF
j_gene: TRBJ2-7
v_gene: TRBV25-1
abundance: NA
d_gene: TRBD2

CDR3nt: TGTGCCTGGATCGGCCGCGGGACAGACCAAGAGACCCAGTACTTC
CDR3aa: CAWIGRGTDQETQYF
j_gene: TRBJ2-5
v_gene: TRBV30
abundance: NA
d_gene: NA

CDR3nt: TGCGCCAGCAGCTTGGCGGGCAGCGGGGCCCCGGATACGCAGTATTTT
CDR3aa: CASSLAGSGAPDTQYF
j_gene: TRBJ2-3
v_gene: TRBV5-1
abundance: few
d_gene: TRBD2

CDR3nt: TGTGCCAGTAGTATTCGCGGGAGCTCCTACGAGCAGTACTTC
CDR3aa: CASSIRGSSYEQYF
j_gene: TRBJ2-7
v_gene: TRBV19
abundance: few
d_gene: TRBD2

CDR3nt: TGCGCCAGCAGCCAAGGACAGGGGGGGGAGACCCAGTACTTC
CDR3aa: CASSQGQGGETQYF
j_gene: TRBJ2-5
v_gene: TRBV4-1
abundance: NA
d_gene: TRBD1